This entry lists 5 T cell receptor beta chains sequenced from one sample in a study of T-cell memory formation after mild COVID-19 (dated by TCRdb to the early 2020s). Receptors were amplified or captured by 5' RACE. TCRdb records Illumina NovaSeq 6000 as the sequencer. TCRdb applied fastp at Q25 and MiXCR to the public reads, then kept only in-frame beta chains. When rows share a CDR3 protein, they turn into one entry using the most common DNA and genes. Here the sample has approximately 410,000 distinct CDR3 sequences; less than 25% occur a single time. The top ten clones comprise over 10% of the sample. Sequencing was done on a sample of PBMCs or a T cell subset sorted from them (not recorded which). Receptors were obtained from an adult woman who had mild COVID-19 (a few samples of this study predate the infection). The sample titles of this study are shuffled in the database, so cell type and time point are left out; the donor was told from shared clones.

The table lists this clonotype with a few counts. The chain links TRBV12-3 or TRBV12-4 to TRBJ1-2; TRBD1 agrees at 8 bases. CDR3 size: 14 residues. J lost 6 bases, V lost 3 bases, and 6 bases had no gene match. CDR3 in DNA: TGTGCCAGCAGTTTGAGCGCAGGGGGCAATGGCTACACCTTC. Its translation: CASSLSAGGNGYTF.

This clonotype appeared a few times. The chain employs TRBV4-2 and TRBJ2-4; D gene uncertain. In germline, CDR1 is LGHNA, CDR2 YNFKEQ. CDR3 length: 15 amino acids. With 5 bases removed from V and 1 base from J, the gap between germline ends came to 12 bases. DNA of the CDR3: TGTGCCAGCAGCTCCCCAGTTCAGGCCAAAAACATTCAGTACTTC. It is translated as CASSSPVQAKNIQYF.

CDR3 nucleotide sequence: TGTGCCAGCAGCCCACCGACAGGTTCAAACATTCAGTACTTC. Its translation: CASSPPTGSNIQYF. The genes are TRBV7-2 and TRBJ2-4; a possible D gene is TRBD1 (6 bases). This CDR3 spans 14 amino acids. V lost 5 bases to trimming and J lost 6 bases, with 14 bases between them. Germline CDR1 is SGHTA and CDR2 is FQGNSA.

This clonotype was observed a few times. At one end the junction does not follow the germline gene, possibly because of a read error. The chain is built from TRBV7-9 and TRBJ2-1; D is undetermined. CDR3 length: 8 amino acids. Germline CDR1 and CDR2: SEHNR and FQNEAQ (reference sequence). The CDR3 is CASSQSVF. CDR3 DNA: TGTGCCAGCAGCCAGTCGGTCTTC.

The table lists this clonotype with a few counts. This chain uses TRBV20-1 with TRBJ2-7, with 8 bases identical to TRBD2. The CDR3 length is 12 residues. V was pared by 6 bases and J by 3 bases, with 4 bases of the junction left unmatched. CDR1 and CDR2 from the germline V gene are DFQATT and SNEGSKA (reference sequence). The CDR3 nucleotides are TGCAGTGCGGCCGGGACTAGCTACGAGCAGTACTTC. Translated: CSAAGTSYEQYF.